Only a few counts were recorded for the clone carrying this T cell receptor (beta chain). Its specificity is not known. Then a second PCR, running roughly 6 to 11 cycles, was carried out with a sample-barcoded 5' primer and a J-beta primer mix. TCRdb ran MiXCR on the 5' RACE reads and lists one entry per CDR3 protein. The table shows 1.5 million to 2 million distinct CDR3 sequences, with approximately 28% occurring only once. The data belong to a study of blood T cells in healthy people across ages. Points from the study as a whole: From one million sequenced T cells, diversity estimates were lower bounds.

CDR3 length equals 12 residues. Trimming pared 6 bases from V and 2 bases from J, leaving 10 bases between. The germline V gene has CDR1 SQVTM and CDR2 ANQGSEA. The material sequenced was blood. This sequence was found in a woman in her thirties in good health. V and J are TRBV29-1 and TRBJ1-2, with D perhaps matching TRBD1 (6 bases). CDR3 in DNA: TGCAGCGTGGATACAGGGAACTATGGCTACACCTTC. Translated: CSVDTGNYGYTF.